The table lists the clone carrying this TCR beta chain with many counts. The data were taken from a study of regulatory T cells in long-lasting Graves disease. Time point of the sample: persistent/refractory GD, antithyroid drugs over 5 years with positive TRAb. Generation of the TCR library employed RNA extracted from PBMCs. Through Arm-PCR of CDR3 regions and iRepertoire HTBI primers, TCR beta libraries were built. TCRdb re-called the multiplex PCR reads through MiXCR, storing one row per CDR3 protein. Among about 460,000 distinct CDR3 sequences listed, roughly 22% were seen once. Germline V CDR1 and CDR2: SGHTA, FQGNSA. The CDR3 contains 11 residues. The germline V and J ends were trimmed by 6 bases and 2 bases, with 5 bases remaining between them.

Sequenced here: peripheral blood mononuclear cells (PBMCs), sampled when the disease was refractory, from a patient treated with antithyroid drugs. The chain is built from TRBV7-2 and TRBJ2-7, with D hard to call. This sequence originates from a female donor with Graves disease. CDR3 protein: CASSAAYEQYF. The CDR3 bases are TGTGCCAGCAGTGCCGCCTACGAGCAGTACTTC.